Below, 29 T cell receptor beta chains from the same sample are listed, as sequenced in a study of cytomegalovirus exposure and HLA in healthy donors. Both 60 Vbeta primers and 13 Jbeta primers went into the PCR. The method was immunoSEQ multiplex PCR; TCRdb's version includes in-frame clones alone and lacks a portion of them. Of about 190,000 clones detected, around 75% appear once; the ten largest clones hold about 6%. Sequenced sample: PBMCs. All receptors come from a man in his forties in good health and CMV-seropositive.

DNA of the CDR3: TGTGCCAGCAGCCCTCTGGACAGGGGGCTTGGTGAGCAGTTCTTC. Its protein is CASSPLDRGLGEQFF. This sequence joins TRBV11-3 and TRBJ2-1; 11 positions agree with TRBD1. J gave up 9 bases and V 5 bases, and 9 bases lay outside the gene matches. Germline V gene lookup returns CDR1 SGHNT and CDR2 YENEEA. The CDR3 covers 15 residues.

This chain joins TRBV7-8 and TRBJ2-5, with 10 bases identical to TRBD2. The CDR3 spans 15 residues. J was trimmed by 4 bases and V by 2 bases; bases with no gene match: 4. Germline CDR1 SGHVS, CDR2 FQNEAQ. CDR3 in amino acids: CASSLRPSGGETQYF. CDR3 DNA sequence: TGTGCCAGCAGCTTAAGACCTAGCGGGGGAGAGACCCAGTACTTC. The full variable domain, rest sourced from reference TRBV7-8 and TRBJ2-5, is GAGVSQSPRYKVAKRGQDVALRCDPISGHVSLFWYQQALGQGPEFLTYFQNEAQLDKSGLPSDRFFAERPEGSVSTLKIQRTQQEDSAVYLCASSLRPSGGETQYFGPGTRLLVL.

The V gene is TRBV4-1, the J gene TRBJ1-2; D is uncertain. Trimming took off 1 base at V and 2 bases at J, with 17 bases between the two ends. Germline lookup yields CDR1 MGHRA and CDR2 YSYEKL. The CDR3 is made up of 17 amino acids. The CDR3 loop reads CASSQVAPAALNYGYTF. The CDR3 bases are TGCGCCAGCAGCCAAGTGGCCCCGGCGGCTTTAAACTATGGCTACACCTTC.

The chain recombines TRBV7-2 with TRBJ2-7; 7 bases line up with TRBD1. The ends lost 6 bases at V and 3 bases at J; junction bases unmatched: 5. This CDR3 has 13 residues. Germline assignment: CDR1 SGHTA and CDR2 FQGNSA. The CDR3 loop is CASRQGLGYEQYF. The CDR3 nucleotides read TGTGCCAGCAGACAGGGGCTCGGCTACGAGCAGTACTTC. Full variable domain (outside the CDR3, taken from reference TRBV7-2 and TRBJ2-7): GAGVSQSPSNKVTEKGKDVELRCDPISGHTALYWYRQSLGQGLEFLIYFQGNSAPDKSGLPSDRFSAERTGGSVSTLTIQRTQQEDSAVYLCASRQGLGYEQYFGPGTRLTVT.

This chain links TRBV2 with TRBJ1-5; D not certain. The V gene's germline CDR1 is SNHLY and CDR2 FYNNEI. V was clipped by 8 bases and J by 2 bases, with 16 bases between them. The CDR3 extends over 15 amino acids. CDR3 in DNA: TGTGCCAGCGCATCGCGGGTTTTGGGCAATCAGCCCCAGCATTTT. Protein product: CASASRVLGNQPQHF.

The chain combines TRBV14 with TRBJ2-2; TRBD1 might be the D (6 bases). The CDR3 has 13 residues. CDR1 is SGHDN and CDR2 is FVKESK in the germline V gene. Trimming left V 5 bases short and J 5 bases short, with 9 bases between. The CDR3: CASSVDRTGELFF. The CDR3 coding sequence is TGTGCCAGCAGCGTTGACAGGACCGGGGAGCTGTTTTTT.

This clone was detected once. This rearrangement joins TRBV9 to TRBJ2-2; D is possibly TRBD2 (5 bases). This CDR3 is built from 17 residues. Germline values: CDR1 SGDLS, CDR2 YYNGEE. V shed 0 bases and J shed 1 base, with 13 bases lying between them. In DNA, the CDR3 is TGTGCCAGCAGCGTAGAGGTAGAGGGCGGGAACACCGGGGAGCTGTTTTTT. Residues: CASSVEVEGGNTGELFF.

This clone was counted between two and nine times. The chain joins TRBV10-3 to TRBJ1-2; TRBD1 matches 10 bases. J was trimmed by 6 bases and V by 2 bases; bases with no gene match: 3. The CDR3 consists of 14 residues. Germline CDR1 ENHRY, CDR2 SYGVKD. CDR3 residues: CAISEDRGLNGYTF. The CDR3, as DNA: TGTGCCATCAGTGAGGACAGGGGGCTTAATGGCTACACCTTC.

V gene TRBV7-9 combines with J gene TRBJ1-2; no reliable D call. Looked up from germline, CDR1 is SEHNR and CDR2 is FQNEAQ (reference sequence). The CDR3 is made up of 15 amino acids. V was trimmed by 0 bases and J by 7 bases, leaving 15 bases between them. The chain's CDR3 is CASSLALPAARGYTF. The CDR3 DNA is TGTGCCAGCAGCTTAGCTCTCCCGGCGGCTCGTGGCTACACCTTC.

This clone was seen a single time. The chain couples TRBV7-9 to TRBJ2-3; TRBD1 is a possible D gene (6 bases). This CDR3 is 16 amino acids long. In germline, CDR1 is SEHNR, CDR2 FQNEAQ (reference sequence). The ends were cut back, 5 bases at V and 3 bases at J, with 18 bases in the middle. CDR3 coding DNA: TGTGCCAGCAGCCCCGGTCAGGGGCCTGGGACAGATACGCAGTATTTT. The encoded protein is CASSPGQGPGTDTQYF.

This clone was picked up one time. This chain connects TRBV14 to TRBJ1-1; D is undetermined. The CDR3 spans 14 residues. Germline CDR1 reads SGHDN; CDR2 reads FVKESK. V shed 0 bases and J shed 1 base, with 6 bases lying between them. The CDR3 nucleotides are TGTGCCAGCAGCCAAGATCACAGGAACACTGAAGCTTTCTTT. Its translation is CASSQDHRNTEAFF.

The chain is built from TRBV9 and TRBJ2-3; tentatively, D is TRBD1 (5 bases). The germline CDR1 and CDR2 sequences are SGDLS and YYNGEE. This CDR3 has 14 residues. Trimming shortened V by 2 bases and J by 4 bases, and 11 bases separated the two germline ends. The CDR3 region is CASSVDSSPDTQYF. CDR3 DNA: TGTGCCAGCAGCGTCGACAGTTCCCCAGATACGCAGTATTTT.

The chain couples TRBV7-2 to TRBJ2-2; TRBD2 is a possible D gene (6 bases). Germline V gives CDR1 SGHTA, CDR2 FQGNSA. The V end lost 5 bases, the J end lost 6 bases, and 16 bases lay between the germline ends. There are 15 residues in the CDR3. CDR3 sequence: CASSRGGVVSGELFF. In nucleotides, the CDR3 is TGTGCCAGCAGCCGTGGCGGGGTAGTTTCCGGGGAGCTGTTTTTT.

The chain couples TRBV5-1 to TRBJ2-5; TRBD1 might be the D (6 bases). The J call may not be correct, given that the DNA end is closer to TRBJ2-7. Per the germline V gene, CDR1 is SGHRS and CDR2 is YFSETQ. The length of the CDR3 is 13 residues. The CDR3, as DNA: TGCGCCAGCAGCTTTCAGGGGAGCGGCGAGCAGTACTTC. Translating it yields CASSFQGSGEQYF.

The CDR3 sequence: CASSRGDRYEQYF. The CDR3 DNA reads TGTGCCAGCAGTCGAGGCGACAGGTACGAGCAGTACTTC. This chain connects TRBV7-3 to TRBJ2-7; a weak D match, TRBD1 (6 bases). The V gene's germline CDR1 is SGHTA and CDR2 FQGTGA. The CDR3 covers 13 residues. V was pared by 6 bases and J by 4 bases, with 13 bases between.

The chain recombines TRBV19 with TRBJ2-1, with D possibly matching TRBD1 (5 bases). Per germline, CDR1 LNHDA and CDR2 SQIVND (reference sequence). V shed 10 bases and J shed 2 bases, with 18 bases lying between them. The CDR3 has 15 amino acids. The CDR3 DNA reads TGTGCCACCCAATTAACAGGTTTGCCCTACAATGAGCAGTTCTTC. Translation gives CATQLTGLPYNEQFF.

The J gene is TRBJ1-5, the V gene TRBV19, with D maybe TRBD1 (6 bases). CDR3 length: 12 residues. Between the trimmed V and J ends, which lost 6 bases and 7 bases, there was a span of 10 bases. Germline CDR1 reads LNHDA; CDR2 reads SQIVND (reference sequence). CDR3: CASSQGTQPQHF. The CDR3 DNA sequence: TGTGCCAGTAGCCAGGGGACCCAGCCCCAGCATTTT.

On this clone: This sample includes further DNA sequences coding for the same CDR3. The chain is built from TRBV13 and TRBJ2-5; 8 positions agree with TRBD2. CDR3 size: 14 residues. Germline CDR1 reads PRHDT; CDR2 reads FYEKMQ (reference sequence). Trimming cost V 1 base and J 2 bases; bases outside gene matches: 0. CDR3 residues: CASSLAGGQETQYF. Here the CDR3 DNA reads TGTGCCAGCAGCTTAGCGGGGGGGCAAGAGACCCAGTACTTC.

J is TRBJ2-7 and V is TRBV30; 8 nucleotides match TRBD2. Germline loops: CDR1 GTSNPN, CDR2 SVGIG (reference sequence). The CDR3 runs 14 residues. J lost 4 bases, V lost 2 bases, and 7 bases had no gene match. CDR3 in amino acids: CAWSLTGTRYEQYF. DNA of the CDR3: TGTGCCTGGAGTTTAACCGGGACTAGGTACGAGCAGTACTTC.

The CDR3 nucleotides are TGTGCCACCGTTGGAGGACAGGGGCCCTACGAGCAGTACTTC. As protein: CATVGGQGPYEQYF. The chain links TRBV19 to TRBJ2-7, with 9 bases lining up with TRBD1. The CDR3 is made up of 14 amino acids. The J segment lost 2 bases and the V segment lost 10 bases, leaving 9 bases of the junction unmatched. CDR1 and CDR2 (germline): LNHDA, SQIVND (reference sequence).

The chain has TRBV6-5 and TRBJ2-1; D is possibly TRBD2 (5 bases). Germline CDR1 and CDR2: MNHEY and SVGAGI. V was clipped by 8 bases and J by 3 bases, with 11 bases between them. The CDR3 is 13 residues long. CDR3 bases: TGTGCCAGCGGGGAGCATCTCTACAATGAGCAGTTCTTC. Translating it yields CASGEHLYNEQFF.

The chain has TRBV30 and TRBJ2-7, with D perhaps matching TRBD1 (6 bases). CDR1 GTSNPN and CDR2 SVGIG come from the germline V gene (reference sequence). The V gene lost 4 bases and the J gene lost 5 bases, with 18 bases spanning the gap. CDR3 size: 14 residues. CDR3 sequence: CAWTDLQGSDEQYF. The CDR3 bases are TGTGCCTGGACCGACCTACAGGGTTCGGACGAGCAGTACTTC.

J is TRBJ2-5 and V is TRBV27; 13 nucleotides match TRBD2. The CDR3 has 16 amino acids. The V gene's germline CDR1 is MNHEY and CDR2 SMNVEV (reference sequence). Trimming at V came to 5 bases and at J to 2 bases, leaving 5 bases not matched to a gene. This chain's CDR3 is CASSPKLAGGQETQYF. CDR3 bases: TGTGCCAGCAGTCCCAAACTAGCGGGGGGGCAAGAGACCCAGTACTTC.

V and J are TRBV5-4 and TRBJ1-2; TRBD1 might be the D (5 bases). Between the trimmed V and J ends, which lost 2 bases and 7 bases, there was a span of 9 bases. Germline CDR1 and CDR2: SGHNT and YYREEE (reference sequence). The CDR3 runs 12 residues. CDR3 in amino acids: CASSFGGSGYTF. CDR3 coding DNA: TGTGCCAGCAGCTTCGGGGGGTCTGGCTACACCTTC.

The chain uses TRBV4-2 and TRBJ2-1; 9 positions match TRBD2. Per germline, CDR1 LGHNA and CDR2 YNFKEQ. The CDR3 consists of 15 residues. J was trimmed by 8 bases and V by 1 base; bases with no gene match: 6. The CDR3 is CASSQARGGEDEQFF. CDR3 nucleotide sequence: TGTGCCAGCAGCCAAGCCCGCGGGGGGGAGGATGAGCAGTTCTTC.

The genes are TRBV18 and TRBJ1-1, with D unclear. V gave up 3 bases and J gave up 4 bases, with 6 bases separating them. Germline assignment: CDR1 KGHSH and CDR2 LQKENI. The CDR3 is 12 residues long. CDR3 nucleotides: TGTGCCAGCTCACCGAGGCCCACTGAAGCTTTCTTT. Translation: CASSPRPTEAFF.

This clone has just a few counts. Here the CDR3 DNA reads TGTGCCAGCAGTTTGGGGGGGGGCTCAAATGAGCAGTTCTTC. This sequence encodes CASSLGGGSNEQFF. J is TRBJ2-1 and V is TRBV27; D is possibly TRBD2 (7 bases). The germline V gene encodes CDR1 MNHEY and CDR2 SMNVEV (reference sequence). The V end was cut by 3 bases, the J end by 7 bases, with 13 bases between. The CDR3 length is 14 residues.

The V and J genes are TRBV5-6 and TRBJ2-1, with TRBD2 matching over 12 bases. Germline V gene sequence: CDR1 SGHDT, CDR2 YYEEEE. V shed 4 bases, J shed 7 bases, and the junction held 6 bases outside the gene matches. The CDR3 runs 15 residues. The CDR3 region has the DNA TGTGCCAGCAGCCCTACCGGACTAGCGGGGAATGAGCAGTTCTTC. Amino acid sequence: CASSPTGLAGNEQFF.

J is TRBJ2-5 and V is TRBV29-1; 9 bases match TRBD1. The CDR3 runs 15 residues. Germline V lookup: CDR1 SQVTM, CDR2 ANQGSEA. After removal of 0 bases from V and 5 bases from J, the junction contained 7 bases not matched to a gene. The CDR3 region has the DNA TGCAGCGTTGAAGAGGACAGGGGACGGAGTGAGACCCAGTACTTC. Protein sequence: CSVEEDRGRSETQYF. The full variable domain, its missing parts supplied by reference TRBV29-1 and TRBJ2-5, is SAVISQKPSRDICQRGTSLTIQCQVDSQVTMMFWYRQQPGQSLTLIATANQGSEATYESGFVIDKFPISRPNLTFSTLTVSNMSPEDSSIYLCSVEEDRGRSETQYFGPGTRLLVL.